This TCR beta chain was identified in a study of T-cell memory formation after mild COVID-19. Overall study findings and caveats: For contracting clones, CD4+ ones sat mainly in CM and EM, CD8+ in EMRA. Pre-infection memory already had some responding clones, implying cross-reactive memory joined.

cDNA libraries for TCR alpha and TCR beta, carrying sample barcodes and UMIs, came from 5'RACE with constant-segment primers. TCRdb reanalysed the 5' RACE reads using MiXCR and keeps one entry per CDR3 protein. The sample consists of approximately 500,000 distinct CDR3 sequences, 25% of them appearing once. The V end was cut by 2 bases, the J end by 0 bases, with 8 bases between. Germline-derived CDR1 and CDR2 are SNHLY and FYNNEI. The length of the CDR3 is 14 residues. This clonotype appeared a few times. What it recognizes is unknown. The chain carries TRBV2 and TRBJ2-7; the D gene is possibly TRBD2 (5 bases). Material: PBMCs or a T cell subset sorted from them (not recorded which). The sequence was collected from an adult woman who had mild COVID-19 (a few samples of this study predate the infection). Cell type and time point are not known. CDR3 loop: CASSESDSSYEQYF. The CDR3 DNA reads TGTGCCAGCAGTGAATCGGACTCCTCCTACGAGCAGTACTTC. The full variable domain, rest sourced from reference TRBV2 and TRBJ2-7, is EPEVTQTPSHQVTQMGQEVILRCVPISNHLYFYWYRQILGQKVEFLVSFYNNEISEKSEIFDDQFSVERPDGSNFTLKIRSTKLEDSAMYFCASSESDSSYEQYFGPGTRLTVT.